This record concerns one TCR beta chain sequence. The antigen is unknown. There were TCR beta CDR3 regions amplified from RNA transcripts. With the HTBI primer set, the TCR CDR3 went through a first round of RT-PCR. TCRdb reprocessed the multiplex PCR reads with MiXCR, giving one entry per CDR3 protein. The table shows around 300,000 distinct CDR3 sequences, with around 15% occurring only once. The data originate from a study of T cells in Graves' hyperthyroidism and ophthalmopathy. Study-wide context: Initial diagnosis, before any treatment, was when peripheral blood was collected. Findings of the study overall: Most expanded thyroid clonotypes above 0.001 recurred in blood.

V was pared by 6 bases and J by 6 bases, with 7 bases of the junction left unmatched. The CDR3 runs to 14 residues. Newly diagnosed patients aged 18 to 65 had hyperthyroidism of under 2 months' duration. Patients were excluded because of uncontrolled infection, other autoimmune disease, pregnancy or lactation. The sample taken for sequencing was blood. The clonotype originates from a woman in her thirties or forties with Graves' hyperthyroidism. V and J are TRBV12-3 or TRBV12-4 and TRBJ1-5, with TRBD1 matching over 8 bases. The CDR3 sequence: CASSPTGVGQPQHF. The DNA for the CDR3 is TGTGCCAGCAGCCCGACAGGGGTGGGTCAGCCCCAGCATTTT.